Below, 17 T cell receptor beta chains from the same sample are listed, as sequenced in a study of cytomegalovirus exposure and HLA in healthy donors. PCR involved 60 Vbeta and 13 Jbeta primers. The protocol was immunoSEQ multiplex PCR, while the TCRdb copy is restricted to in-frame clones and leaves out a portion. The table shows approximately 90,000 clones, with approximately 70% occurring only once. The sample consisted of PBMCs. Source of these receptors: a woman in her forties or fifties in good health and CMV-seropositive.

The table lists this clone with a few counts. J is TRBJ1-2 and V is TRBV19; 8 bases are shared with TRBD1. CDR1 LNHDA and CDR2 SQIVND come from the germline V gene (reference sequence). With 3 bases clipped from V and 8 bases from J, the junction kept 5 bases outside the gene matches. The CDR3 consists of 13 residues. CDR3 sequence: CASSMTGVYGYTF. The CDR3 DNA sequence: TGTGCCAGTAGTATGACAGGGGTGTACGGCTACACCTTC.

The chain links TRBV7-3 to TRBJ2-3; TRBD2 matches at 10 bases. Germline CDR1 reads SGHTA; CDR2 reads FQGTGA. CDR3 length: 17 amino acids. The J segment lost 4 bases and the V segment lost 5 bases, leaving 12 bases of the junction unmatched. The CDR3 DNA reads TGTGCCAGCAGCGCTAAAAGAGCGGGAGGGCCCGCAGATACGCAGTATTTT. Translating it yields CASSAKRAGGPADTQYF.

The rearrangement links TRBV11-2 to TRBJ2-5; D perhaps matches TRBD1 (5 bases). CDR3 length: 15 residues. The germline CDR1 and CDR2 sequences are SGHAT and FQNNGV. V was clipped by 5 bases and J by 5 bases, with 18 bases between them. DNA of the CDR3: TGTGCCAGCAGCCCCATAGCCAGGGTCGGCGAGACCCAGTACTTC. Translating gives CASSPIARVGETQYF.

This chain links TRBV28 with TRBJ1-5; 9 nucleotides agree with TRBD1. CDR1 and CDR2 from the germline V gene are MDHEN and SYDVKM. With 10 bases clipped from V and 4 bases from J, the junction kept 8 bases outside the gene matches. The CDR3 has 14 residues. The CDR3 region has the DNA TGTGCCACACGATTAGGGACAGGGAATCAGCCCCAGCATTTT. This gives the protein CATRLGTGNQPQHF. The full variable domain, in which reference TRBV28 and TRBJ1-5 provide the parts outside the CDR3, is DVKVTQSSRYLVKRTGEKVFLECVQDMDHENMFWYRQDPGLGLRLIYFSYDVKMKEKGDIPEGYSVSREKKERFSLILESASTNQTSMYLCATRLGTGNQPQHFGDGTRLSIL.

The rearrangement joins TRBV4-3 to TRBJ2-7; perhaps TRBD2 as D (6 bases). Germline V gives CDR1 LGHNA, CDR2 YSLEER. The CDR3 consists of 14 residues. V gave up 3 bases and J gave up 3 bases, with 12 bases separating them. The CDR3 DNA follows: TGCGCCAGCAGCCACGGGGCTAGCGTCTACGAGCAGTACTTC. This encodes CASSHGASVYEQYF.

This clone has just a few counts. The chain has TRBV10-3 and TRBJ2-1; 9 bases fit TRBD2. The CDR3 has 15 amino acids. Looked up from germline, CDR1 is ENHRY and CDR2 is SYGVKD. The V gene end was trimmed by 10 bases and the J gene end by 7 bases; junction bases not matched to a gene: 14. The CDR3 loop reads CASQGDAGGWNEQFF. CDR3 nucleotide sequence: TGTGCCAGTCAAGGAGATGCGGGAGGGTGGAATGAGCAGTTCTTC.

This rearrangement joins TRBV27 to TRBJ1-3; a possible D gene is TRBD1 (6 bases). Germline CDR1 MNHEY, CDR2 SMNVEV (reference sequence). The ends were cut back, 6 bases at V and 3 bases at J, with 12 bases in the middle. The CDR3 is 14 amino acids. CDR3 residues: CASRLTGNGNTIYF. CDR3 sequence (DNA): TGTGCCAGCAGATTAACAGGGAATGGAAACACCATATATTTT.

The V gene is TRBV19, the J gene TRBJ2-7; TRBD1 might be the D (6 bases). The CDR3 totals 15 residues. Germline CDR1 reads LNHDA; CDR2 reads SQIVND (reference sequence). Trimming left V 5 bases short and J 3 bases short, with 17 bases between. CDR3 sequence: CASSSLTGQRYEQYF. The CDR3 nucleotides read TGTGCCAGTAGTTCACTCACAGGGCAGCGCTACGAGCAGTACTTC.

J is TRBJ2-5 and V is TRBV7-2; 11 bases are a match to TRBD2. Trimming took 2 bases from V and 5 from J; bases not matched to a gene: 7. Germline CDR1 is SGHTA and CDR2 is FQGNSA. CDR3 size: 16 residues. DNA of the CDR3: TGTGCCAGCAGCTTAAAAATTAGCGGGAGGGGGGAGACCCAGTACTTC. The encoded protein is CASSLKISGRGETQYF.

The CDR3, as DNA: TGCAGCGTTACCGGGACTAGCGGAGGGCCCTACAATGAGCAGTTCTTC. Its translation: CSVTGTSGGPYNEQFF. The chain combines TRBV29-1 with TRBJ2-1; 11 nucleotides agree with TRBD2. The CDR3 runs to 16 residues. V lost 5 bases and J lost 2; bases outside the gene matches: 8. CDR1 and CDR2 from the germline V gene are SQVTM and ANQGSEA.

The rearrangement links TRBV7-2 to TRBJ2-7; D might be TRBD1 (6 bases). V lost 5 bases and J lost 0, with 11 bases in between. This CDR3 has 14 amino acids. Germline V lookup: CDR1 SGHTA, CDR2 FQGNSA. Here the CDR3 reads CASSNRVTSYEQYF. The CDR3 DNA sequence: TGTGCCAGCAGCAACAGGGTTACCTCCTACGAGCAGTACTTC.

V gene TRBV28 combines with J gene TRBJ2-5; 9 positions agree with TRBD1. The CDR3 sequence is 15 residues long. Germline loops: CDR1 MDHEN, CDR2 SYDVKM. After removal of 2 bases from V and 11 bases from J, the junction contained 12 bases not matched to a gene. CDR3 bases: TGTGCCAGCAGTTTAATGGGACAGGGATTGTGGGAGCAGTACTTC. Protein product: CASSLMGQGLWEQYF.

This chain uses TRBV18 with TRBJ2-5; 8 nucleotides match TRBD1. Looked up from germline, CDR1 is KGHSH and CDR2 is LQKENI. This CDR3 is built from 14 residues. Trimming removed 6 bases from V and 7 bases from J; junction bases left unmatched: 10. The CDR3 region is CASSPDRGAGTQYF. The DNA for the CDR3 is TGTGCCAGCTCCCCCGACAGGGGCGCGGGGACCCAGTACTTC. Filled out from reference TRBV18 and TRBJ2-5, the complete variable domain reads NAGVMQNPRHLVRRRGQEARLRCSPMKGHSHVYWYRQLPEEGLKFMVYLQKENIIDESGMPKERFSAEFPKEGPSILRIQQVVRGDSAAYFCASSPDRGAGTQYFGPGTRLLVL.

This chain connects TRBV10-3 to TRBJ2-2; 15 bases are shared with TRBD2. CDR1 and CDR2 from the germline V gene are ENHRY and SYGVKD. The CDR3 has 17 amino acids. The V gene end was trimmed by 8 bases and the J gene end by 4 bases; junction bases not matched to a gene: 8. The CDR3 spells CAIGDPGLAGGTGELFF. The CDR3 DNA is TGTGCCATCGGGGACCCGGGACTAGCGGGAGGCACCGGGGAGCTGTTTTTT.

This chain joins TRBV7-9 and TRBJ2-5; 8 bases line up with TRBD2. There are 15 residues in the CDR3. The germline V gene encodes CDR1 SEHNR and CDR2 FQNEAQ (reference sequence). The V gene end was trimmed by 5 bases and the J gene end by 1 base; junction bases not matched to a gene: 6. In nucleotides, the CDR3 is TGTGCCAGCAGCGGTTTAGCGGGGACCCAAGAGACCCAGTACTTC. Its translation: CASSGLAGTQETQYF.

This chain links TRBV5-1 with TRBJ2-5, with D tentatively TRBD1 (7 bases). The germline CDR1 and CDR2 sequences are SGHRS and YFSETQ. V was shortened by 4 bases and J by 0 bases, with 19 bases between the two germline ends. The CDR3 has 17 residues. The CDR3 is CASSPRAGQTYQETQYF. The CDR3 coding sequence is TGCGCCAGCAGCCCGAGGGCGGGACAGACGTACCAAGAGACCCAGTACTTC.

A remark on this clone: At the DNA level, this CDR3 is encoded by other sequences in the same sample as well. This sequence joins TRBV2 and TRBJ2-7; D call uncertain. The CDR3 runs to 11 residues. Germline CDR1 SNHLY, CDR2 FYNNEI. V was shortened by 4 bases and J by 6 bases, with 7 bases between the two germline ends. The CDR3: CASSAGSEQYF. CDR3 nucleotide sequence: TGTGCCAGCAGTGCCGGTTCCGAGCAGTACTTC.